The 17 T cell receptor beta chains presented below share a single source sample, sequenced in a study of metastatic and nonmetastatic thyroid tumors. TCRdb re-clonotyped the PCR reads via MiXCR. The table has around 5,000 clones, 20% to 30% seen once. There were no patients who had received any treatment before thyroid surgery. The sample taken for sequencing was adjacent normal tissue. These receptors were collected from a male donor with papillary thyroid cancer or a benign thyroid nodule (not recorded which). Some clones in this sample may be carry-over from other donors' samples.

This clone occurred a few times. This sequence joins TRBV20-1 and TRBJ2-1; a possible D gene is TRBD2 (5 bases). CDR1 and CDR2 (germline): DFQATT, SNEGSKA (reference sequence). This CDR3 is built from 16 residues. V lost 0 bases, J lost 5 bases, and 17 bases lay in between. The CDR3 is CSARDLREFGDNEQFF. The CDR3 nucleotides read TGCAGTGCTAGAGATCTGCGCGAGTTCGGGGACAATGAGCAGTTCTTC.

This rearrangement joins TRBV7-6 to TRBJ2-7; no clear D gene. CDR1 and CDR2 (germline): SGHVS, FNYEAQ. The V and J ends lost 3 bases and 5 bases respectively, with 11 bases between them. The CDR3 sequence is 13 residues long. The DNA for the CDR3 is TGTGCCAGCAGCTTCTCCCGGTACGACGAGCAGTACTTC. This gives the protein CASSFSRYDEQYF.

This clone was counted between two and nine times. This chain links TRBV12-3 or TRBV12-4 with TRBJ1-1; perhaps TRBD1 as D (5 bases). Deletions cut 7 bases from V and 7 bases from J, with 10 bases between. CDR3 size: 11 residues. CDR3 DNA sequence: TGTGCCAGCATCCAGGGAATTGAAGCTTTCTTT. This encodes CASIQGIEAFF.

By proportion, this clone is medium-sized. The CDR3 is CSAPGTVSHEQYF. Written as DNA, the CDR3 is TGCAGTGCCCCCGGGACAGTTTCTCACGAGCAGTACTTC. V gene TRBV20-1 combines with J gene TRBJ2-7; 7 bases match TRBD1. The length of the CDR3 is 13 residues. Germline CDR1 is DFQATT and CDR2 is SNEGSKA (reference sequence). Germline trimming cut 6 bases from V and 5 bases from J; bases unmatched to any gene: 10.

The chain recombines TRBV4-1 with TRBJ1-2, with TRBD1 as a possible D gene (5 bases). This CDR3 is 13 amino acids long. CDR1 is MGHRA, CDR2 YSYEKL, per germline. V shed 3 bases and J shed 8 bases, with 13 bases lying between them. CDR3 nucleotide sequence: TGCGCCAGCAGCCACACTGGGCAGGGAGGCTACACCTTC. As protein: CASSHTGQGGYTF.

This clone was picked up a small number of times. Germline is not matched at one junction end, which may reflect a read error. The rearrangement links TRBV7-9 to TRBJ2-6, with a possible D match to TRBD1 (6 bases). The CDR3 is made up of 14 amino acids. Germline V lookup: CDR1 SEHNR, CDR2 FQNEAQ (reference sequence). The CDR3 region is CASSPVMGANVRTF. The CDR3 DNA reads TGCGCCAGCAGCCCCGTAATGGGGGCCAACGTCCGGACTTTC.

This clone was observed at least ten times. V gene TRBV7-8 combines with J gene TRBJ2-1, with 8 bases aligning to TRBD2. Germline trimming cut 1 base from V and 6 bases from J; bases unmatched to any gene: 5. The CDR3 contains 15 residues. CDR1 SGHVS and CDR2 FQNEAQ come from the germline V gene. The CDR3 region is CASSLVVSGANEQFF. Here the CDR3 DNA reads TGTGCCAGCAGCTTAGTGGTTAGCGGGGCCAATGAGCAGTTCTTC. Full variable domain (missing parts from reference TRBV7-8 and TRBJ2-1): GAGVSQSPRYKVAKRGQDVALRCDPISGHVSLFWYQQALGQGPEFLTYFQNEAQLDKSGLPSDRFFAERPEGSVSTLKIQRTQQEDSAVYLCASSLVVSGANEQFFGPGTRLTVL.

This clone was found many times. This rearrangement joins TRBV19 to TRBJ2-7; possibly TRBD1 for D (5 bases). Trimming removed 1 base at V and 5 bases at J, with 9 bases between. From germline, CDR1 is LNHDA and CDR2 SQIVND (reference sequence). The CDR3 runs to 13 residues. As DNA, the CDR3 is TGTGCCAGTAGTATAGGGGAAGGGGACGAGCAGTACTTC. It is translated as CASSIGEGDEQYF.

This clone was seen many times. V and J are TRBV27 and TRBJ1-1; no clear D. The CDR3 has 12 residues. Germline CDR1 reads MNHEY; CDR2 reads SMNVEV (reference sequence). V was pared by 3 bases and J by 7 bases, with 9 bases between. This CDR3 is CASSLGGSEAFF. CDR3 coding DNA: TGTGCCAGCAGTTTGGGAGGTAGTGAAGCTTTCTTT.

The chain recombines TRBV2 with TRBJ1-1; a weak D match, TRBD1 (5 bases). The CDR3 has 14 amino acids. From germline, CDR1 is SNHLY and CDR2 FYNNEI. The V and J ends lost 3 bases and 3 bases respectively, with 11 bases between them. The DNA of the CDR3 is TGTGCCAGCAGTGAGGGGGGAGCGGACACTGAAGCTTTCTTT. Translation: CASSEGGADTEAFF.

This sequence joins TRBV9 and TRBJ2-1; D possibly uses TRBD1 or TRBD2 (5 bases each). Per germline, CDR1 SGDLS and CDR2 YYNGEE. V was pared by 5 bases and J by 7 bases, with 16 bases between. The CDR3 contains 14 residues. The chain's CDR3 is CASRSRDHGNEQFF. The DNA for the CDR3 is TGTGCCAGCAGAAGCCGGGACCACGGGAATGAGCAGTTCTTC.

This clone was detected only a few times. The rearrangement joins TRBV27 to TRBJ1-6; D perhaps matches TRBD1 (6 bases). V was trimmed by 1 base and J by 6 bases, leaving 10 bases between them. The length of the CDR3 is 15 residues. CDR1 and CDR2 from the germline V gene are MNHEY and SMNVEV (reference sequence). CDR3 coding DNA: TGTGCCAGCAGTTTATACACAGGGATTAATTCACCCCTCCACTTT. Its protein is CASSLYTGINSPLHF.

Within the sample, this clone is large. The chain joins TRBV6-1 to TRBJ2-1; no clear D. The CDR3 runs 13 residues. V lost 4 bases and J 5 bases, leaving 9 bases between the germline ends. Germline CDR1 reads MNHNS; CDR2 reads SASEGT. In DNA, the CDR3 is TGTGCCAGCAGTGGGGTCAGCAACAATGAGCAGTTCTTC. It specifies CASSGVSNNEQFF.

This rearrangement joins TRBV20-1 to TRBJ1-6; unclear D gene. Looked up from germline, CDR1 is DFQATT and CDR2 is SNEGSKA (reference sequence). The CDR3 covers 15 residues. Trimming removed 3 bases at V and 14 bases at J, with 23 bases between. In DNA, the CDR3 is TGCAGTGCTAGGGTGGGGTGCACGTCTGGTGGGGCCCTCCACTTT. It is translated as CSARVGCTSGGALHF.

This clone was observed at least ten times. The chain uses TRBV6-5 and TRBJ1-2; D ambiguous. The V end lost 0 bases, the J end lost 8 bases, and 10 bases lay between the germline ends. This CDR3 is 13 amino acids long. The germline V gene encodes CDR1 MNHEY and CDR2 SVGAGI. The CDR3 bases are TGTGCCAGCAGTTACTCGTACCAGTACGGCTACACCTTC. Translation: CASSYSYQYGYTF.

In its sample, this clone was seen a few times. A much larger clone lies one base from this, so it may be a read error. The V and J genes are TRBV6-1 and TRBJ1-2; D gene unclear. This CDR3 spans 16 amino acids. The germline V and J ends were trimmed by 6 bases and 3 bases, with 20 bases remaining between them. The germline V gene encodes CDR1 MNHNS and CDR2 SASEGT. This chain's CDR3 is CASRPLTVLSHYGYTF. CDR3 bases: TGTGCCAGCAGGCCTTTAACGGTGCTATCACACTATGGCTACACCTTC.

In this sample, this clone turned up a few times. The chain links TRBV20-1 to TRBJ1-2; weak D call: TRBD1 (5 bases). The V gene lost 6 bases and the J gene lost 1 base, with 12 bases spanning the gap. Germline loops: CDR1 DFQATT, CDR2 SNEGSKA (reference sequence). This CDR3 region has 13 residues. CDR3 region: CSAPGRHNYGYTF. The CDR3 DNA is TGCAGTGCCCCGGGACGGCATAACTATGGCTACACCTTC.